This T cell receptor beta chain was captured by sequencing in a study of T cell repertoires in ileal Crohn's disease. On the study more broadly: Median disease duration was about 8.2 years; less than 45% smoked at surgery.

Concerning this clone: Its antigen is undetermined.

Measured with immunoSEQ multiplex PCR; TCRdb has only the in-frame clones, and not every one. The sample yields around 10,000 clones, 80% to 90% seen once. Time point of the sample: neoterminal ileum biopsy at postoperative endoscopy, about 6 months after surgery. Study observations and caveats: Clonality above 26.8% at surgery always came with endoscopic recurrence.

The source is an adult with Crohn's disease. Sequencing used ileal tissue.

CDR3 region: CASSEAGGSYETQYF. The DNA of the CDR3 is TGTGCCAGCAGTGAGGCCGGAGGGTCGTACGAGACCCAGTACTTC. This chain connects TRBV28 to TRBJ2-5; D possibly corresponds to TRBD2 (6 bases). CDR1 and CDR2 (germline): MDHEN, SYDVKM. The CDR3 sequence is 15 residues long. Trimming pared 5 bases from V and 5 bases from J, leaving 18 bases between.